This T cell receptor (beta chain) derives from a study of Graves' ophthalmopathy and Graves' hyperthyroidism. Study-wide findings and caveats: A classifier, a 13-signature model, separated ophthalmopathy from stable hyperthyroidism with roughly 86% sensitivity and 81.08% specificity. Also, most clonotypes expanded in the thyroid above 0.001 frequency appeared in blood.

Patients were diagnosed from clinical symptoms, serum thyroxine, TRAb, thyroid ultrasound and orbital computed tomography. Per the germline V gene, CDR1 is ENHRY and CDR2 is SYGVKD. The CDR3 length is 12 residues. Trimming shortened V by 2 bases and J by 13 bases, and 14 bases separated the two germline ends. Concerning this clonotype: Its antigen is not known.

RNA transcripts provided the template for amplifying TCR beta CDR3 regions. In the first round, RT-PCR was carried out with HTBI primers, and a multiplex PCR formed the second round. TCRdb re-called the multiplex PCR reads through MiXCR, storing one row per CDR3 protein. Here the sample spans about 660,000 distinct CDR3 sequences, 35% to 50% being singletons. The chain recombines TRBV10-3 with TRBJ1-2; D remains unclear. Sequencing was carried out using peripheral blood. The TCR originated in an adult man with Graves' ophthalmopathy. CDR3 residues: CAISELPGSSTF. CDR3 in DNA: TGTGCCATCAGTGAGCTACCCGGGAGTTCCACCTTC.